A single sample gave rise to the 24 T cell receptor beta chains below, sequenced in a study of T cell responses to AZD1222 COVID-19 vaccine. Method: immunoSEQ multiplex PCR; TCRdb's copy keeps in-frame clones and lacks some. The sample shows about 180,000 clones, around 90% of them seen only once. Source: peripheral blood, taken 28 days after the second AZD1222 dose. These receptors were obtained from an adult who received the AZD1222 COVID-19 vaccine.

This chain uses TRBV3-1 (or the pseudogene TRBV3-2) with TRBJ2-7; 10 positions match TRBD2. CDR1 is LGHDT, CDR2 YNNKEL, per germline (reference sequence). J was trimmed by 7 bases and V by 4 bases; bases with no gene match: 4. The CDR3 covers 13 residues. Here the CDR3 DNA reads TGTGCCAGCAGCCCTAGCGGGAGAGGAGAGCAGTACTTC. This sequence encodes CASSPSGRGEQYF.

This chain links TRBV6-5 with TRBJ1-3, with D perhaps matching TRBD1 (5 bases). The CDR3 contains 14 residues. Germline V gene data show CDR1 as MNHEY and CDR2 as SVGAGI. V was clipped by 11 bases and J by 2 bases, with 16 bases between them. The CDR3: CAATEGGAGNTIYF. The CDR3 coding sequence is TGTGCCGCTACCGAGGGAGGGGCTGGAAACACCATATATTTT.

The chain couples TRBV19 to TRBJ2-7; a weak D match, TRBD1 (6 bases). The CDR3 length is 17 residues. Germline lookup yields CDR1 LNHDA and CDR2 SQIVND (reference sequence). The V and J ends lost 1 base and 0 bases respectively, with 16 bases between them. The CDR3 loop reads CASSIGTGKPSSYEQYF. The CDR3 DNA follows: TGTGCCAGTAGTATAGGAACAGGGAAACCCAGCTCCTACGAGCAGTACTTC.

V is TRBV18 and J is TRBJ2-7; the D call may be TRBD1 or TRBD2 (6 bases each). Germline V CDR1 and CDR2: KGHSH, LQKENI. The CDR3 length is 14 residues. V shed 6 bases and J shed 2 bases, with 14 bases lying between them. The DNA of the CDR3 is TGTGCCAGCTCCCCCCAAGGGGGGCCCTACGAGCAGTACTTC. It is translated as CASSPQGGPYEQYF.

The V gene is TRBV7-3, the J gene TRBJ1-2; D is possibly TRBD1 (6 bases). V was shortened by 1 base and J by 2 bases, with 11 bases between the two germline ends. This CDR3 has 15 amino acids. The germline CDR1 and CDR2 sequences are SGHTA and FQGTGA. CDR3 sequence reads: CASSLMAGQNYGYTF. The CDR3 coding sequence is TGTGCCAGCAGCTTAATGGCTGGACAGAACTATGGCTACACCTTC. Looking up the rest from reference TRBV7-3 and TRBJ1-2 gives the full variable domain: GAGVSQTPSNKVTEKGKYVELRCDPISGHTALYWYRQSLGQGPEFLIYFQGTGAADDSGLPNDRFFAVRPEGSVSTLKIQRTERGDSAVYLCASSLMAGQNYGYTFGSGTRLTVV.

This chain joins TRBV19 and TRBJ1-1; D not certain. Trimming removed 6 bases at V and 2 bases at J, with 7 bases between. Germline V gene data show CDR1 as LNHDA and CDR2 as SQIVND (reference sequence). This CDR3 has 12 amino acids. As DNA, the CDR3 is TGTGCCAGTAGAGGACTAAACACTGAAGCTTTCTTT. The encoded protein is CASRGLNTEAFF.

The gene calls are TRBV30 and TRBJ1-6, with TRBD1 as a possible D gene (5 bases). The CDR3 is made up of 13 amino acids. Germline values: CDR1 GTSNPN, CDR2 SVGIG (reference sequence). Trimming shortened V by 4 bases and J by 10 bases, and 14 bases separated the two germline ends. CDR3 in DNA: TGTGCCTGGATGTCGCGGTGGGGGTCACCCCTCCACTTT. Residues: CAWMSRWGSPLHF.

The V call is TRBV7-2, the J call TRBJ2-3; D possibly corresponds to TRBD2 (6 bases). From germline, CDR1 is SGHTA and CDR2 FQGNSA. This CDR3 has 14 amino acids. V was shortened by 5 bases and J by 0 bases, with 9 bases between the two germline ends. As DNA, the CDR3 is TGTGCCAGCAGCCCGGGAGTAAGCACAGATACGCAGTATTTT. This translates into CASSPGVSTDTQYF.

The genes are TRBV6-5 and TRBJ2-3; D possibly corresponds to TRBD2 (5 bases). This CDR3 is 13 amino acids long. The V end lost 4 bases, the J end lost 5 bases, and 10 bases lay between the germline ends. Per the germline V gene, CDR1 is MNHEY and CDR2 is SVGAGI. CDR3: CASSSHGGDTQYF. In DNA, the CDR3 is TGTGCCAGCAGTTCCCACGGAGGAGATACGCAGTATTTT.

The CDR3 nucleotides read TGTGCCAGCAGCTCGGGACTAGCGGTGCAAGAGACCCAGTACTTC. Amino acid sequence: CASSSGLAVQETQYF. This chain links TRBV7-3 with TRBJ2-5, with 11 bases lining up with TRBD2. The germline V gene encodes CDR1 SGHTA and CDR2 FQGTGA. The CDR3 runs to 15 residues. The trim removed 4 bases at V and 2 bases at J, leaving 3 bases unmatched.

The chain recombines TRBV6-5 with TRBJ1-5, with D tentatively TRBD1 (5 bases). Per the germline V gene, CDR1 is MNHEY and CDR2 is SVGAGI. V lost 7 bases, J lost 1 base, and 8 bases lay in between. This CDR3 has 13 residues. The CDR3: CASMRDSNQPQHF. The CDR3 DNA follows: TGTGCCAGCATGAGGGACAGCAATCAGCCCCAGCATTTT.

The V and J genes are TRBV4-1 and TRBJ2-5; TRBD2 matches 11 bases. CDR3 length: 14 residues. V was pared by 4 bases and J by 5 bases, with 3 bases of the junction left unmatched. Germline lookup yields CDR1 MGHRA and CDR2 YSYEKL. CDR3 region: CASSLRTSGETQYF. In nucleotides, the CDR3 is TGCGCCAGCAGCCTACGGACTAGCGGGGAGACCCAGTACTTC.

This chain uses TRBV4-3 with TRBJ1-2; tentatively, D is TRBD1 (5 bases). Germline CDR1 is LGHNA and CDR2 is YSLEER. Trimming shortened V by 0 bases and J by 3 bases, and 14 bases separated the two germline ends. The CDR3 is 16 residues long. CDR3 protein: CASSQDRAGRDYGYTF. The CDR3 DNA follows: TGCGCCAGCAGCCAAGATCGGGCAGGGAGGGACTATGGCTACACCTTC.

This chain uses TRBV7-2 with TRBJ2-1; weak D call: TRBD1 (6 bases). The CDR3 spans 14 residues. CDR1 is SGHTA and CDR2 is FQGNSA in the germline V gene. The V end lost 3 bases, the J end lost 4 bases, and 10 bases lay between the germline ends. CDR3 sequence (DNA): TGTGCCAGCAGCTTTCGACAGGTATACAATGAGCAGTTCTTC. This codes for CASSFRQVYNEQFF.

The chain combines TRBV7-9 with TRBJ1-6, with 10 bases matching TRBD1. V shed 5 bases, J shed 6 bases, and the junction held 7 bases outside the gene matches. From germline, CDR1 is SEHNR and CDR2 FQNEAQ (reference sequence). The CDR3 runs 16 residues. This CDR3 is CASSPRGDRGNSPLHF. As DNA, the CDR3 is TGTGCCAGCAGCCCTCGTGGGGACAGGGGTAATTCACCCCTCCACTTT.

The chain's CDR3 is CASSLGQTASPLHF. The CDR3 DNA is TGCGCCAGCAGCTTGGGACAGACAGCATCACCCCTCCACTTT. The gene calls are TRBV5-1 and TRBJ1-6; a possible D gene is TRBD1 (5 bases). Germline CDR1 and CDR2: SGHRS and YFSETQ. Trimming cost V 0 bases and J 10 bases, with 11 bases left between them. The CDR3 sequence is 14 residues long. The full variable domain, completed using reference TRBV5-1 and TRBJ1-6, is KAGVTQTPRYLIKTRGQQVTLSCSPISGHRSVSWYQQTPGQGLQFLFEYFSETQRNKGNFPGRFSGRQFSNSRSEMNVSTLELGDSALYLCASSLGQTASPLHFGNGTRLTVT.

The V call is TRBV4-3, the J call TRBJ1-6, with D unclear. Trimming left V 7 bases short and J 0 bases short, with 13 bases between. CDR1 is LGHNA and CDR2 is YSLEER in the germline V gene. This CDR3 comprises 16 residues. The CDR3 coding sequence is TGCGCCAGCAACCTGAGGGTGAGCTCCTATAATTCACCCCTCCACTTT. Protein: CASNLRVSSYNSPLHF.

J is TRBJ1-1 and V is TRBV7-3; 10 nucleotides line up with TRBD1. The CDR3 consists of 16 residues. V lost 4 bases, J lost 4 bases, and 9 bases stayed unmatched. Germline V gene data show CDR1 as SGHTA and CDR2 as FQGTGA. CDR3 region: CASSSTGGLGSTEAFF. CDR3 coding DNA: TGTGCCAGCAGCTCGACAGGGGGCCTAGGATCCACTGAAGCTTTCTTT.

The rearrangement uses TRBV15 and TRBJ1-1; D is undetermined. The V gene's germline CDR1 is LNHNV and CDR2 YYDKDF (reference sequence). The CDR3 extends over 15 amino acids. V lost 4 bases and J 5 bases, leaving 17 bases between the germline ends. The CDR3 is CATSTPDQGRTEAFF. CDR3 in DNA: TGTGCCACCAGCACACCCGACCAAGGGAGGACTGAAGCTTTCTTT.

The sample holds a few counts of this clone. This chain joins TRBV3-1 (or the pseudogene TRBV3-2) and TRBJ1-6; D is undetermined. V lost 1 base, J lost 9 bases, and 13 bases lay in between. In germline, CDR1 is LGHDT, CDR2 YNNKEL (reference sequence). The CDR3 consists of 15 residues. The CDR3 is CASSQGPINRSPLHF. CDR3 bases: TGTGCCAGCAGCCAAGGCCCCATAAATCGTTCACCCCTCCACTTT.

The CDR3 sequence: CASSPQTGGLSEQYF. CDR3 in DNA: TGTGCCAGCTCCCCCCAGACAGGGGGACTCAGTGAGCAGTACTTC. The V and J genes are TRBV18 and TRBJ2-7; 9 nucleotides match TRBD1. This CDR3 comprises 15 residues. The trim removed 6 bases at V and 7 bases at J, leaving 13 bases unmatched. The germline V gene has CDR1 KGHSH and CDR2 LQKENI.

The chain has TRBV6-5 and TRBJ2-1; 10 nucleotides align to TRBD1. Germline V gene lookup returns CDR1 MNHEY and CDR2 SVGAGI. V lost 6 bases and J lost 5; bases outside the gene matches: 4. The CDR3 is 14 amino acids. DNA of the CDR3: TGTGCCAGCAGGGGACAGGGGCTCCACAATGAGCAGTTCTTC. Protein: CASRGQGLHNEQFF.

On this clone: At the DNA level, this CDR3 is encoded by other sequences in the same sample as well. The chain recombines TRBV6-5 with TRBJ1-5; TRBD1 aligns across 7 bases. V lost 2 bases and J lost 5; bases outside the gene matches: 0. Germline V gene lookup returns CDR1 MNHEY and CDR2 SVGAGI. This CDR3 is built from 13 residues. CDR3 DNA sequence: TGTGCCAGCAGTTACCAGGGGGATCAGCCCCAGCATTTT. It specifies CASSYQGDQPQHF.

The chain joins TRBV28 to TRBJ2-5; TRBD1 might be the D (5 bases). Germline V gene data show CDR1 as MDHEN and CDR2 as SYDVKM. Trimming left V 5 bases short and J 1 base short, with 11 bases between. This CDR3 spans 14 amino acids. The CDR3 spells CASSARQPQETQYF. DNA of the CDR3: TGTGCCAGCAGTGCCAGACAGCCCCAAGAGACCCAGTACTTC.